This T cell receptor (beta chain) was recorded in a study of blood T cells in healthy people across ages. Findings and limits, study-wide: Across the age range, TCR beta diversity per million T cells fell in a roughly linear way. Across samples, TCR beta diversity tracked strongly with naive T cell percentage.

V was pared by 1 base and J by 4 bases, with 6 bases of the junction left unmatched. CDR1 and CDR2 (germline): LGHNA, YSLEER. This CDR3 spans 15 amino acids. This clonotype occurred a few times. The antigen remains undetermined. Sample-barcoded 5' priming and a J-beta primer mix drove a second PCR of about 7 to 11 cycles. Every sample gave at least 2.5 million paired-end reads containing CDR3. From the 5' RACE reads, TCRdb called clonotypes with MiXCR, one entry per CDR3 protein. The table has 730,000 or so distinct CDR3 sequences, around 41% seen once. This rearrangement joins TRBV4-3 to TRBJ1-2; 7 bases line up with TRBD1. The clonotype was recovered from a man older than 75 in good health. Material for sequencing was blood. DNA of the CDR3: TGCGCCAGCAGCCAAGGGGGACAGACTTTCTATGGCTACACCTTC. It specifies CASSQGGQTFYGYTF.